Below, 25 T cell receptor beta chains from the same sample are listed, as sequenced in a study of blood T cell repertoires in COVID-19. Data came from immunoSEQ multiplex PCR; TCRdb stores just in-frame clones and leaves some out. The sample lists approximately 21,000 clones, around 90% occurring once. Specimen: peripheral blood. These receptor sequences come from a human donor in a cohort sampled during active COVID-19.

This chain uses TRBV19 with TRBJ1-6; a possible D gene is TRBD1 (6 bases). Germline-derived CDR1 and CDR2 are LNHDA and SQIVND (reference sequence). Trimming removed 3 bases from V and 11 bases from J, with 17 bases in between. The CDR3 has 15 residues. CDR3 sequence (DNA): TGTGCCAGTAGTATTAATCCAGGGGAAGGTCCACCCCTCCACTTT. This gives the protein CASSINPGEGPPLHF.

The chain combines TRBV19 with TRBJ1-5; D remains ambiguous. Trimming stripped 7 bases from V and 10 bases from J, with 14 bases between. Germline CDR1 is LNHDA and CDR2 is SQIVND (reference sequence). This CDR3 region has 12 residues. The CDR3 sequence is CASNGLRGPQHF. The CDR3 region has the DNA TGTGCCAGTAATGGACTCCGGGGTCCCCAGCATTTT.

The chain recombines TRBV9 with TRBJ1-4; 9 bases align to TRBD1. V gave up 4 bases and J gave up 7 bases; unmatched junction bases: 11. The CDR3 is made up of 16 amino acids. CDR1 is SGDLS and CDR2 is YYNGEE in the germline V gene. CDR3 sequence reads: CASSPPGQGVGEKLFF. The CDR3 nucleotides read TGTGCCAGCAGCCCCCCGGGACAGGGCGTGGGTGAAAAACTGTTTTTT.

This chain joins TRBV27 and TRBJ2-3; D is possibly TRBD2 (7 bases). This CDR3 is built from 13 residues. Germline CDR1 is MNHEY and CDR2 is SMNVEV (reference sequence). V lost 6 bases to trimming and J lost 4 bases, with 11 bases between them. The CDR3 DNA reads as TGTGCCAGCAGAGGGGGGGTTTCAGATACGCAGTATTTT. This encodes CASRGGVSDTQYF.

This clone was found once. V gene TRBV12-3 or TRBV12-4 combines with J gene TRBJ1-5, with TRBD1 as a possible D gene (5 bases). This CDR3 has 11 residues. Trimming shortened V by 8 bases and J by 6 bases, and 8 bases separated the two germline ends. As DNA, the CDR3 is TGTGCCAGCGGAGGGGTTCAGCCCCAGCATTTT. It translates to CASGGVQPQHF.

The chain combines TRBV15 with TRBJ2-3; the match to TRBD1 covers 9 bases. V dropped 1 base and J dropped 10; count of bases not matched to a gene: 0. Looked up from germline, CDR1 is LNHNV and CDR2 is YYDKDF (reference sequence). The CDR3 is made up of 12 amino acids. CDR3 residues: CATSRGTGAQYF. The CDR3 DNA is TGTGCCACCAGCAGAGGGACAGGGGCGCAGTATTTT.

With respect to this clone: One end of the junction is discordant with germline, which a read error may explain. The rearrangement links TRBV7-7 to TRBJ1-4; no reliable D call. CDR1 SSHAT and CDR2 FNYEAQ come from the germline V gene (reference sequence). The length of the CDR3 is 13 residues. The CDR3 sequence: CASSLDLSGVQFF. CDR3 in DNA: TGTGCTAGCAGCTTAGACCTATCCGGTGTCCAATTTTTT.

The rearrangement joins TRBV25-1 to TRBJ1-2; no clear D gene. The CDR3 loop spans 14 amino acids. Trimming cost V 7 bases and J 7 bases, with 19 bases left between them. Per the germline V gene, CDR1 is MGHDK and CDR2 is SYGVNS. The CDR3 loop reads CASNPDRGGGGYTF. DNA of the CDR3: TGTGCCAGCAACCCAGACCGGGGAGGTGGTGGCTACACCTTC.

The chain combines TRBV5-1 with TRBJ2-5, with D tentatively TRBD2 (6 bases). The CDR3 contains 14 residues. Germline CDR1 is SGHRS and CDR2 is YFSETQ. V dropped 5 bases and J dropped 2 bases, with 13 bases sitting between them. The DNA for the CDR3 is TGCGCCAGCAGAAACCGTGGGGGGCAAGAGACCCAGTACTTC. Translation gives CASRNRGGQETQYF. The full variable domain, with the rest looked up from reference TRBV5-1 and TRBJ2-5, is KAGVTQTPRYLIKTRGQQVTLSCSPISGHRSVSWYQQTPGQGLQFLFEYFSETQRNKGNFPGRFSGRQFSNSRSEMNVSTLELGDSALYLCASRNRGGQETQYFGPGTRLLVL.

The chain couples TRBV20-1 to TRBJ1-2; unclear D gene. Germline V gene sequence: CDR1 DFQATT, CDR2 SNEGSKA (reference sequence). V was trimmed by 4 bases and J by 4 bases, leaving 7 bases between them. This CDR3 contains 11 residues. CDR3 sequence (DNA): TGCAGTGCTATTGGCCCCTATGGCTACACCTTC. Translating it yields CSAIGPYGYTF.

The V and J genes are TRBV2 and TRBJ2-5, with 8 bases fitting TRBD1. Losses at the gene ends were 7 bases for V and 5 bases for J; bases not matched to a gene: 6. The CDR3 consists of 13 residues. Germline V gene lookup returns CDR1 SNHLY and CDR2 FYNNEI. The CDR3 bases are TGTGCCAGCACAGGACAGGGCTTCGAGACCCAGTACTTC. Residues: CASTGQGFETQYF.

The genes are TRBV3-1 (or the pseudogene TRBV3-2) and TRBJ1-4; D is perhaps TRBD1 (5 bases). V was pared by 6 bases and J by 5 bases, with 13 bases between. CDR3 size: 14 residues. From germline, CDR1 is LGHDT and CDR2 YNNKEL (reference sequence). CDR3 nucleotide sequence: TGTGCCAGCAGGGGGACTGCCGCCAATGAAAAACTGTTTTTT. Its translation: CASRGTAANEKLFF.

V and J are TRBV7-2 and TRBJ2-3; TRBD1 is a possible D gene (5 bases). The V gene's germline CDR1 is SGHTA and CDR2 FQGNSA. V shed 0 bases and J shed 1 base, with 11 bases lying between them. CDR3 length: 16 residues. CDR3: CASSLAGATGTDTQYF. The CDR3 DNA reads TGTGCCAGCAGCTTAGCAGGGGCCACAGGCACAGATACGCAGTATTTT.

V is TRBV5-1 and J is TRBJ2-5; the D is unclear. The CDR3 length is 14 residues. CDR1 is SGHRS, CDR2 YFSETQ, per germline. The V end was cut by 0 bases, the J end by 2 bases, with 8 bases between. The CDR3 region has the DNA TGCGCCAGCAGCTTGGGCACAATACAAGAGACCCAGTACTTC. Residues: CASSLGTIQETQYF.

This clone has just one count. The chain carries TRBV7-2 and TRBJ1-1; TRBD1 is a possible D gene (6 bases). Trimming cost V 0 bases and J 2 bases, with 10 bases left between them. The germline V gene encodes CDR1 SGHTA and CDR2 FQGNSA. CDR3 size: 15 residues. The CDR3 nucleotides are TGTGCCAGCAGCTTAGCGCCAGGGGCTAACACTGAAGCTTTCTTT. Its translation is CASSLAPGANTEAFF.

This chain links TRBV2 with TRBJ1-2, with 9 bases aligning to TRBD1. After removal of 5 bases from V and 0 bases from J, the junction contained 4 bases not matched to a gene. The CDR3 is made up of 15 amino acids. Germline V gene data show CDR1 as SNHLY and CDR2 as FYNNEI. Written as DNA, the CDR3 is TGTGCCAGCAGTCCGTGGGACAGGGCTAACTATGGCTACACCTTC. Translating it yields CASSPWDRANYGYTF.

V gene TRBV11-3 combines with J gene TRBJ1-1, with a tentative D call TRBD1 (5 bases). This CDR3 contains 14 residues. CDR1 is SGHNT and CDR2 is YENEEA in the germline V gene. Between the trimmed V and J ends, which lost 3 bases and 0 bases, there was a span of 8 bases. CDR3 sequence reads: CASSFQGMNTEAFF. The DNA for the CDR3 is TGTGCCAGCAGCTTTCAGGGTATGAACACTGAAGCTTTCTTT.

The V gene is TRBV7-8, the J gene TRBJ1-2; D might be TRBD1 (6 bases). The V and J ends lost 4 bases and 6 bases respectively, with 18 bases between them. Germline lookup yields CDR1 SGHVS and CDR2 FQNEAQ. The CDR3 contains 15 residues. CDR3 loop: CASSSTTQGWNGYTF. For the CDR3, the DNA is TGTGCCAGCAGCTCCACAACACAGGGTTGGAATGGCTACACCTTC.

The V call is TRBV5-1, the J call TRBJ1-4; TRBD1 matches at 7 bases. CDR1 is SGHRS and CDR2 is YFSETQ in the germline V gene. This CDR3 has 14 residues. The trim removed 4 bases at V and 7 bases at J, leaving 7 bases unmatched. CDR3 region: CASSPGQAGEKLFF. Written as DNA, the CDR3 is TGCGCCAGCAGCCCAGGACAGGCGGGTGAAAAACTGTTTTTT.

In DNA, the CDR3 is TGTGCCAGCAGCTTTGGGTCCCGGGGTGAAAAACTGTTTTTT. It encodes CASSFGSRGEKLFF. The chain couples TRBV7-8 to TRBJ1-4; D is ambiguous. CDR1 and CDR2 from the germline V gene are SGHVS and FQNEAQ. The CDR3 loop spans 14 amino acids. V gave up 3 bases and J gave up 7 bases, with 12 bases separating them.

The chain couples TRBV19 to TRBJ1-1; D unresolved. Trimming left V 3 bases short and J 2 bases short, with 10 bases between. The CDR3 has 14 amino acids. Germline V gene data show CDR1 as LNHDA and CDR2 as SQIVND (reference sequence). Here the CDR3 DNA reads TGTGCCAGTAGTATTAACAGCCAAAACACTGAAGCTTTCTTT. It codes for CASSINSQNTEAFF.

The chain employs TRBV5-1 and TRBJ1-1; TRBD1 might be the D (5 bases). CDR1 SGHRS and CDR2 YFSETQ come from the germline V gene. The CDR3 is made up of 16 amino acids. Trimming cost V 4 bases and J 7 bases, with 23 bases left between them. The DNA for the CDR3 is TGCGCCAGCAGCCCCCCCCCGACGTCCCCGGGGGATGAAGCTTTCTTT. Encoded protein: CASSPPPTSPGDEAFF.

The CDR3 protein is CASSFSGGQKNIQYF. In nucleotides, the CDR3 is TGTGCCAGCAGTTTTAGCGGGGGGCAAAAAAACATTCAGTACTTC. V gene TRBV27 combines with J gene TRBJ2-4; 10 nucleotides align to TRBD2. This CDR3 has 15 residues. CDR1 MNHEY and CDR2 SMNVEV come from the germline V gene (reference sequence). J was trimmed by 4 bases and V by 3 bases; bases with no gene match: 3.

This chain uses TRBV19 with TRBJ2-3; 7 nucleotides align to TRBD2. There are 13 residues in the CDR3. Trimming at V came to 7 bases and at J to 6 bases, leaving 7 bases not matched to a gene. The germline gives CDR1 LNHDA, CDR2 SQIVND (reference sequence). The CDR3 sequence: CASTNGGVDTQYF. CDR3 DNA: TGTGCCAGTACCAATGGGGGGGTTGATACGCAGTATTTT.

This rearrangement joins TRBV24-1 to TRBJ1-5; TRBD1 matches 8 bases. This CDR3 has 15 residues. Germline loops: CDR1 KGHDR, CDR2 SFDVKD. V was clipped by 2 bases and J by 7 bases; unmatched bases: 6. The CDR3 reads CATSDSTGEGQPQHF. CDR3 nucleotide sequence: TGTGCCACCAGTGATTCGACAGGGGAGGGACAGCCCCAGCATTTT.